Each of the 4 T cell receptor beta chains below was sequenced from the same sample in a study of blood T cell repertoires in COVID-19. Only in-frame clones appear in the TCRdb table, and some are missing; sequencing was by immunoSEQ multiplex PCR. The sample lists about 160,000 clones; over 85% were seen once. The specimen sequenced was peripheral blood. The receptors here all came from a woman in her fifties or sixties with acute or convalescent COVID-19.

The chain employs TRBV6-5 and TRBJ1-5; D is perhaps TRBD1 (5 bases). This CDR3 is built from 13 residues. Trimming took off 5 bases at V and 4 bases at J, with 9 bases between the two ends. CDR1 is MNHEY, CDR2 SVGAGI, per germline. The CDR3 coding sequence is TGTGCCAGCAGTCTACAGGAAAATCAGCCCCAGCATTTT. Its translation: CASSLQENQPQHF.

The rearrangement joins TRBV10-3 to TRBJ2-1; D is ambiguous. V lost 2 bases to trimming and J lost 0 bases, with 5 bases between them. Germline CDR1 is ENHRY and CDR2 is SYGVKD. The CDR3 totals 14 residues. CDR3 residues: CAISELSSYNEQFF. CDR3 DNA sequence: TGTGCCATCAGTGAGCTTTCCTCCTACAATGAGCAGTTCTTC.

The rearrangement joins TRBV19 to TRBJ2-2; TRBD1 agrees at 9 bases. The germline V gene encodes CDR1 LNHDA and CDR2 SQIVND (reference sequence). The length of the CDR3 is 19 residues. V lost 6 bases and J lost 5; bases outside the gene matches: 19. The CDR3 DNA reads as TGTGCCAGTAGCAATAGGCCTAGCGTACAGGGGGCCCTTACCGGGGAGCTGTTTTTT. Protein product: CASSNRPSVQGALTGELFF.

This clone was counted once. The CDR3 spells CASSRDRNTIYF. In nucleotides, the CDR3 is TGTGCCAGCAGCAGGGACAGAAACACCATATATTTT. The rearrangement joins TRBV5-6 to TRBJ1-3; tentatively, D is TRBD1 (6 bases). This CDR3 is 12 amino acids long. Germline V gene lookup returns CDR1 SGHDT and CDR2 YYEEEE. V gave up 4 bases and J gave up 5 bases, with 7 bases separating them.